These 3 T cell receptor beta chains share one sample of origin, sequenced in a study of T cells in women clearing cervical HPV infection. Measured with immunoSEQ multiplex PCR; TCRdb has only the in-frame clones, and not every one. This table lists 19,000 or so clones. Input material: blood buffy coat. The receptors derive from a woman aged 18-69 years with a cervical HPV16 infection that either progressed to CIN3+ or cleared (not recorded which).

With respect to this clone: The CDR3 goes on 3 residues after the read ends, and that part is filled in from the germline J gene. The chain uses TRBV20-1 and TRBJ2-5, with 7 bases matching TRBD2. The CDR3 runs to 14 residues. Trimming cost V 4 bases and J 2 bases; bases outside gene matches: 7. The germline V gene encodes CDR1 DFQATT and CDR2 SNEGSKA (reference sequence). CDR3 protein: CSATGRGGQETQYF. The sequenced part of the CDR3 DNA is TGCAGTGCTACGGGTCGGGGAGGGCAAGAGACC.

With regard to this clone: The sequenced fragment ends 3 residues before the CDR3 boundary, so the rest is inferred from the germline J gene. J is TRBJ1-1 and V is TRBV7-9; D is unresolved. Per the germline V gene, CDR1 is SEHNR and CDR2 is FQNEAQ (reference sequence). The CDR3 covers 13 residues. V dropped 1 base and J dropped 6 bases, with 9 bases sitting between them. CDR3 region: CASSLDLIPEAFF. The CDR3 bases that were read are TGTGCCAGCAGCTTAGACTTAATCCCTGAA. The complete variable domain, with remaining parts taken from reference TRBV7-9 and TRBJ1-1, reads DTGVSQNPRHKITKRGQNVTFRCDPISEHNRLYWYRQTLGQGPEFLTYFQNEAQLEKSRLLSDRFSAERPKGSFSTLEIQRTEQGDSAMYLCASSLDLIPEAFFGQGTRLTVV.

The CDR3 bases that were read are TGTGCCAGCAGCTTGGTACAGCCTGGGGCCAACGTC. Encoded protein: CASSLVQPGANV. The entire CDR3 protein is CASSLVQPGANVLTF. V gene TRBV5-4 combines with J gene TRBJ2-6; unclear D gene. The CDR3 end is not reached by the read, which stops 3 residues before it; the germline J gene fills it in. V lost 0 bases and J 2 bases, leaving 6 bases between the germline ends. Germline V gene sequence: CDR1 SGHNT, CDR2 YYREEE (reference sequence). CDR3 length: 15 residues. Drawing the rest from reference TRBV5-4 and TRBJ2-6, the complete variable domain is ETGVTQSPTHLIKTRGQQVTLRCSSQSGHNTVSWYQQALGQGPQFIFQYYREEENGRGNFPPRFSGLQFPNYSSELNVNALELDDSALYLCASSLVQPGANVLTFGAGSRLTVL.